The 10 T cell receptor beta chains presented below share a single source sample, sequenced in a study of beta chain features in type 1 diabetes. General study results and limits: In all four CD4+ subsets, TCRB CDR3 length was significantly, moderately reduced in type 1 diabetes.

Their cognate antigens are unknown. Since all of the isolated RNA was reverse transcribed, expressed TCRB transcripts were what got sequenced. Profiling relied on immunoSEQ multiplex PCR, and the TCRdb table lists in-frame clones only, not all of them. In the table there are hundreds of thousands of clones, around 15% of which are singletons. Sequenced input: naive CD4+ T cells from blood. Receptors were obtained from a man younger than 30 with type 1 diabetes.

The chain joins TRBV19 to TRBJ2-6; no reliable D call. The germline V gene encodes CDR1 LNHDA and CDR2 SQIVND (reference sequence). This CDR3 spans 15 amino acids. Trimming stripped 3 bases from V and 0 bases from J, with 6 bases between. Written as DNA, the CDR3 is TGTGCCAGTAGTATTATCCACTCTGGGGCCAACGTCCTGACTTTC. It is translated as CASSIIHSGANVLTF.

This clone was counted between two and nine times. The rearrangement uses TRBV6-1 and TRBJ2-5, with D perhaps matching TRBD1 (6 bases). The CDR3 runs 16 residues. Germline V gene lookup returns CDR1 MNHNS and CDR2 SASEGT. Trimming removed 0 bases at V and 7 bases at J, with 18 bases between. DNA of the CDR3: TGTGCCAGCAGTGAAGCAGGGTCCAGGGGATCAGGGACCCAGTACTTC. It is translated as CASSEAGSRGSGTQYF.

The V and J genes are TRBV7-2 and TRBJ2-5, with 9 bases lining up with TRBD1. CDR1 and CDR2 from the germline V gene are SGHTA and FQGNSA. The trim removed 5 bases at V and 4 bases at J, leaving 8 bases unmatched. CDR3 length: 15 residues. CDR3 sequence: CASSPRPGQGETQYF. CDR3 in DNA: TGTGCCAGCAGCCCCCGCCCGGGACAGGGAGAGACCCAGTACTTC.

The chain has TRBV5-6 and TRBJ2-5, with D unclear. Per the germline V gene, CDR1 is SGHDT and CDR2 is YYEEEE. Trimming left V 5 bases short and J 5 bases short, with 13 bases between. This CDR3 is 13 amino acids long. The CDR3: CASSPSGVETQYF. The DNA for the CDR3 is TGTGCCAGCAGTCCCTCTGGGGTTGAGACCCAGTACTTC.

The chain uses TRBV7-6 and TRBJ2-7, with a possible D match to TRBD2 (6 bases). The germline V gene has CDR1 SGHVS and CDR2 FNYEAQ. The CDR3 spans 16 residues. Trimming shortened V by 5 bases and J by 7 bases, and 24 bases separated the two germline ends. The CDR3 DNA sequence: TGTGCCAGCAGCCCTTACCAGGGAAGGACTACGGGGGAGCAGTACTTC. Translated, it gives CASSPYQGRTTGEQYF.

DNA of the CDR3: TGTGCCAGCAGGTGGGGGGGGACTTCGGGTGAGCAGTTCTTC. Encoded protein: CASRWGGTSGEQFF. V gene TRBV6-6 combines with J gene TRBJ2-1, with 7 positions matching TRBD2. In germline, CDR1 is MNHNY, CDR2 SVGAGI (reference sequence). The ends lost 6 bases at V and 9 bases at J; junction bases unmatched: 11. The CDR3 covers 14 residues.

This clone was seen more than once but under ten times. The chain is built from TRBV9 and TRBJ1-3; 10 bases are shared with TRBD1. The CDR3 is 13 residues long. The V gene's germline CDR1 is SGDLS and CDR2 YYNGEE. The ends lost 3 bases at V and 15 bases at J; junction bases unmatched: 9. The DNA for the CDR3 is TGTGCCAGCAGCGCACGATCCGGGACAGGGGAATATTTT. Amino acid sequence: CASSARSGTGEYF. Together with reference TRBV9 and TRBJ1-3, the CDR3 gives the full variable domain: DSGVTQTPKHLITATGQRVTLRCSPRSGDLSVYWYQQSLDQGLQFLIQYYNGEERAKGNILERFSAQQFPDLHSELNLSSLELGDSALYFCASSARSGTGEYFGEGSWLTVV.

This clone has only a few counts. The J gene is TRBJ1-2, the V gene TRBV30; TRBD1 matches 8 bases. The germline gives CDR1 GTSNPN, CDR2 SVGIG (reference sequence). There are 13 residues in the CDR3. Losses at the gene ends were 8 bases for V and 8 bases for J; bases not matched to a gene: 13. CDR3 sequence (DNA): TGTGCCCATTCCTCCGGGACAGGCCTCGGCTACACCTTC. It is translated as CAHSSGTGLGYTF.

The rearrangement links TRBV5-1 to TRBJ2-3; 9 bases align to TRBD2. CDR3 length: 14 residues. V lost 4 bases, J lost 2 bases, and 2 bases stayed unmatched. The germline V gene has CDR1 SGHRS and CDR2 YFSETQ. This CDR3 reads CASSRTSATDTQYF. DNA of the CDR3: TGCGCCAGCAGCCGGACTAGCGCCACAGATACGCAGTATTTT.

This clone was seen a few times. The J gene is TRBJ2-3, the V gene TRBV27; tentatively, D is TRBD1 or TRBD2 (5 bases each). The CDR3 covers 13 residues. Between the trimmed V and J ends, which lost 4 bases and 8 bases, there was a span of 13 bases. Germline-derived CDR1 and CDR2 are MNHEY and SMNVEV (reference sequence). Here the CDR3 reads CASSYTSGTTQYF. CDR3 in DNA: TGTGCCAGCAGTTATACCTCCGGGACTACGCAGTATTTT.